This T cell receptor (beta chain) came from a study of cytotoxic CD8 clonotypes in ibrutinib-treated CLL. The overall study: Among the patients, around ten presented as relapsed/refractory and fewer than 16 as treatment-naive; about 17 showed unmutated IGHV.

Germline V gene sequence: CDR1 MNHEY, CDR2 SMNVEV (reference sequence). V was cut by 6 bases and J by 3 bases, with 9 bases left in between. The CDR3 has 12 residues. A note on this clone: Its target is unknown.

PBMCs that had been cryopreserved were the source of about 2 micrograms of genomic DNA for TCR beta libraries. Assay: immunoSEQ multiplex PCR; the TCRdb copy retains only in-frame clones and omits some. The table includes approximately 120,000 clones, approximately 58% detected once. Study-wide results and limits: Patients had baseline clonality above age-matched healthy donors, and this clonality moved with circulating CD8+ T-cell counts. Sustained-remission and progressing patients had unequal sampling times.

The sample here was PBMCs, taken after 24 months of ibrutinib treatment. The sequence derives from a human donor with chronic lymphocytic leukemia. The chain has TRBV27 and TRBJ2-7; D is undetermined. This CDR3 is CASRGRGYEQYF. In nucleotides, the CDR3 is TGTGCCAGCAGGGGAAGAGGCTACGAGCAGTACTTC.